This record concerns one TCR beta chain sequence. Its antigen is unidentified. Assay: immunoSEQ multiplex PCR; the TCRdb copy retains only in-frame clones and omits some. The sample has about 83,000 clones, around four fifths seen once. This record comes from a study of lymphopenia after photon versus proton radiotherapy. Points from the study as a whole: After the lymphocyte nadir, photon-treated repertoires showed oligoclonal expansion, especially of CD8+ Temra cells. Photon-treated patients lost naive T cells and TCR diversity; proton-treated stayed stable.

V gave up 1 base and J gave up 12 bases, with 7 bases separating them. CDR3 length: 11 residues. Germline values: CDR1 SEHNR, CDR2 FQNEAQ (reference sequence). This specimen consisted of peripheral blood, obtained from a patient treated with proton-based radiotherapy. The chain links TRBV7-9 to TRBJ2-1; D gene ambiguous. This sequence originates from a man aged 55 to 70 with pancreatic cancer. The CDR3 bases are TGTGCCAGCAGCTTAGTGGAGCGGCAGTTCTTC. It codes for CASSLVERQFF.